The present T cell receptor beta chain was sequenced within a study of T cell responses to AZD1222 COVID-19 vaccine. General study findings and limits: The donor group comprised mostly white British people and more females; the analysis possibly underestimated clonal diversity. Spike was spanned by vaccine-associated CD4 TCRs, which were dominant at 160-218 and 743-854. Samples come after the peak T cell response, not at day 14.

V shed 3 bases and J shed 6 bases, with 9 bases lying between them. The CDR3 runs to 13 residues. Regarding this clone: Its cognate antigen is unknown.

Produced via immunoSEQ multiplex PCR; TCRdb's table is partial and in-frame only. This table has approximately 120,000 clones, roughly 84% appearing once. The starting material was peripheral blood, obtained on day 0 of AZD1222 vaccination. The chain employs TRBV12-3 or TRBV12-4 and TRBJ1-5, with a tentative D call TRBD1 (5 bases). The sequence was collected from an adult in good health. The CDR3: CASSFAGFQPQHF. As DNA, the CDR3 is TGTGCCAGCAGTTTCGCAGGGTTTCAGCCCCAGCATTTT.